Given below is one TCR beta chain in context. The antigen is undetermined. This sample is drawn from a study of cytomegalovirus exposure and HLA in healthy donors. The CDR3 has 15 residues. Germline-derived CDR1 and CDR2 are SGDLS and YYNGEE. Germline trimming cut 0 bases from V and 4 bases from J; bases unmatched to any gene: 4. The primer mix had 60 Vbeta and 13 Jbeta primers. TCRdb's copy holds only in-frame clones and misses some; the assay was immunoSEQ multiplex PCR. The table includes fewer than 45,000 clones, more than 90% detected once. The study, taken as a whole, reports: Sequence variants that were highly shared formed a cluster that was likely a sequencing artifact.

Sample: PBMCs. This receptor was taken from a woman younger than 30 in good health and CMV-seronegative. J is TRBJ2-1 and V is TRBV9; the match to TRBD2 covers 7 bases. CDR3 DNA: TGTGCCAGCAGCGTAGGGCGGGAGAAATACAATGAGCAGTTCTTC. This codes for CASSVGREKYNEQFF.